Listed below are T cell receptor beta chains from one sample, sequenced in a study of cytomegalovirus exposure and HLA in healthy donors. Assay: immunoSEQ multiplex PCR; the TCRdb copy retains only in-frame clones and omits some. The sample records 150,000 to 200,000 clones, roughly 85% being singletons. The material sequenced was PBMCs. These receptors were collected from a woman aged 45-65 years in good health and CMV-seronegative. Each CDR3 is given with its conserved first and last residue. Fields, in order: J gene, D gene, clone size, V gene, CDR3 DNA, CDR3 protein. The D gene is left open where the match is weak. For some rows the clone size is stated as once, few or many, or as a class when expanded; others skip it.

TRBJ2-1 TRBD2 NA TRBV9 TGTGCCAGTAAAAGCACTAGCGTCGGTGAGCAGTTCTTC CASKSTSVGEQFF
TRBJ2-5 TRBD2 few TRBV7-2 TGTGCCATAGGGACTAGCGATAGGTTCGAGACCCAGTACTTC CAIGTSDRFETQYF
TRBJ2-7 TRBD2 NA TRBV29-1 TGCAGCGTTGAAGGTACTAGCGGGGGGAGTGTGTACGAGCAGTACTTC CSVEGTSGGSVYEQYF
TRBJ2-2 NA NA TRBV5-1 TGCGCCAGCAGCTTGGTTGGAGGTCGCACCGGGGAGCTGTTTTTT CASSLVGGRTGELFF
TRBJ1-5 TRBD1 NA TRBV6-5 TGTGCCAGCAGTTACGCCGGGACAGTGAATCAGCCCCAGCATTTT CASSYAGTVNQPQHF
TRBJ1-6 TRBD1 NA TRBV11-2 TGTGCCAGCAGCGGAGGGGGACAGGGAGTTGGCTCCTATAATTCACCCCTCCACTTT CASSGGGQGVGSYNSPLHF
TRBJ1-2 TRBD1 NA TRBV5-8 TGTGCCAGCAGCCTCGGACAGGGGTTTGACTATGGCTACACCTTC CASSLGQGFDYGYTF
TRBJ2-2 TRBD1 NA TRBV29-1 TGCAGCGTCCGATATAGAAACAGGGGTCCGAACACCGGGGAGCTGTTTTTT CSVRYRNRGPNTGELFF
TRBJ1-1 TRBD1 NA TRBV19 TGTGCCAGTAGTCCTACATGGGGACAGGGGATGTTGGGCACTGAAGCTTTCTTT CASSPTWGQGMLGTEAFF
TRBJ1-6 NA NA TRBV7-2 TGTGCCAGCAGCTTACGACTAGACAATTCACCCCTCCACTTT CASSLRLDNSPLHF
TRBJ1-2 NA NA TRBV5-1 TGCGCCAGCAGCTTACGGGGGACTCCGGACCCCTATGGCTACACCTTC CASSLRGTPDPYGYTF
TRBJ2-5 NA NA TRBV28 TGTGCCAGCAGTCTTAATTGGGCGTCCCAAGAGACCCAGTACTTC CASSLNWASQETQYF
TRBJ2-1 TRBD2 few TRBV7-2 TGTGCCAGCAGCTATCGGACTAGCGGGAGTTGGGACAATGAGCAGTTCTTC CASSYRTSGSWDNEQFF
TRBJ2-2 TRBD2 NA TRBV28 TGTGCCAGCAAGCGGGAGAGAAGGACCGGGGAGCTGTTTTTT CASKRERRTGELFF
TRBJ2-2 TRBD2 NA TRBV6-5 TGTGCCAGCAGATCCGGCAGCGGGGCCGGGGAGCTGTTTTTT CASRSGSGAGELFF
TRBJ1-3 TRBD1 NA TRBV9 TGTGCCAGCAGTCCGGGACAGGGGGTACCAGTCTCTGGAAACACCATATATTTT CASSPGQGVPVSGNTIYF
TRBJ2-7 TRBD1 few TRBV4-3 TGCGCCAGCAGCCATGGGACAGCCTTCTACGAGCAGTACTTC CASSHGTAFYEQYF
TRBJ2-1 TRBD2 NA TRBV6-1 TGTGCCAGCAGTGAAGCGGGAGGGTGGTGGCAGTTCTTC CASSEAGGWWQFF
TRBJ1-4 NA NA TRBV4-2 TGTGCCAGCAGCCAGAGGGAGTATGAAAAACTGTTTTTT CASSQREYEKLFF
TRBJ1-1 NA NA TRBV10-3 TGTGCCATCAGTGGGCAGGTAATGAACACTGAAGCTTTCTTT CAISGQVMNTEAFF
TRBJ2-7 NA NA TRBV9 TGTGCCAGCAGCGTCGAACCGGGAACCCCATACGAGCAGTACTTC CASSVEPGTPYEQYF
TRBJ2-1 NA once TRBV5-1 TGCGCCAGCAGGGGTGACATGTTAGGCTACAATGAGCAGTTCTTC CASRGDMLGYNEQFF
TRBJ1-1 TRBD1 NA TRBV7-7 TGTGCCAGCAGCCCCACTGGACAGGGGTGGTTCACTGAAGCTTTCTTT CASSPTGQGWFTEAFF
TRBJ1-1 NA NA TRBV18 TGTGCCAGCTCCAGATCGGCGGGGGACACTGAAGCTTTCTTT CASSRSAGDTEAFF
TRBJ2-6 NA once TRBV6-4 TGTGCCAGCAGTGCGTTGGGGAGCTCTGGGGCCAACGTCCTGACTTTC CASSALGSSGANVLTF
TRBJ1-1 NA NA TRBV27 TGTGCCAGCAGTTTCAGACAGGTTAATTCTGAAGCTTTCTTT CASSFRQVNSEAFF